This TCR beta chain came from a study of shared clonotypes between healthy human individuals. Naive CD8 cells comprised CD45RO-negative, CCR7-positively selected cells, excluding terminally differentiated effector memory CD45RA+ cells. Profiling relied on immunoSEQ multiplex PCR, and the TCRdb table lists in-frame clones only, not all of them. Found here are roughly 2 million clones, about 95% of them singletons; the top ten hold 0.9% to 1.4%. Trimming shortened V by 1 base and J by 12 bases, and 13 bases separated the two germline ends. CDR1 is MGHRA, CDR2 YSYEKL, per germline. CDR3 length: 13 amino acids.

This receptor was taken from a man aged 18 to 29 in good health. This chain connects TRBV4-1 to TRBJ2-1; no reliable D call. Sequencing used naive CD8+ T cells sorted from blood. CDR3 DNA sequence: TGCGCCAGCAGCCAAGGGACCGTTTATGTGCAGTTCTTC. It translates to CASSQGTVYVQFF.